Sequencing of this TCR beta chain was carried out in a study of OX40 agonist ivuxolimab in advanced cancers. In the study overall: Ivuxolimab is an agonistic anti-OX40 (CD134) antibody, and patients were treated with it. Cancers in dose escalation were hepatocellular, melanoma, renal cell and head and neck. Notes on the study in general: Low normalized clonal expansion also occurred in some nonresponding patients. At 0.1 to 3.0 mg/kg and by week 6, CD4+ and CD8+ T cells in the blood had expanded clonally.

There are a few counts of this clone. As yet, its antigen is unknown. Sequenced by immunoSEQ multiplex PCR; TCRdb stores in-frame clones only, minus some. The data hold about 19,000 clones, with about four fifths observed a single time. The germline CDR1 and CDR2 sequences are SGHKS and YYEKEE (reference sequence). CDR3 length: 15 amino acids. Between the trimmed V and J ends, which lost 4 bases and 6 bases, there was a span of 20 bases. The clonotype was recovered from an adult with an advanced solid tumor such as melanoma, head and neck, liver or kidney cancer. Here the sequenced sample was CD4+ or CD8+ T cells sorted from blood, taken in a trial of the OX40 agonist ivuxolimab. The chain has TRBV5-5 and TRBJ2-7; D is perhaps TRBD2 (6 bases). The CDR3: CASSQISGSKGEQYF. As DNA, the CDR3 is TGTGCCAGCAGCCAAATTAGCGGATCTAAAGGCGAGCAGTACTTC.